This T cell receptor beta chain was recovered during a study of early T cells in non-severe SARS-CoV-2 infection (dated by TCRdb to the early 2020s). With respect to the entire study: Because TCR sequencing was done on bulk RNA from unsorted whole blood, the alpha and beta chains could not be paired. Broader findings and caveats from the paper: VDJdb matching was skewed toward anti-spike CD8 responses and likely underestimated virus-specific expansions by missing private and CD4 specificities.

A word on this clonotype: Its specific antigen is unknown. Qualities for individual bases were not recorded, and no much larger clone is one base off.

Set within a cohort of healthcare workers in London, UK, this nested case-control study involved weekly PCR testing of nasopharyngeal swabs along with blood sampling. Between 23 and 31 March 2020, the week of the UK lockdown, healthcare workers were enrolled and then followed up weekly for as long as 16 weeks. Libraries were made using 5' RACE. TCRdb lists the instrument as NextSeq 500. To correct for sequencing error and PCR bias, the TCR library protocol tagged individual cDNA molecules with unique molecular identifiers. Both TCR alpha and beta chains were sequenced, and tight co-correlation was observed between alpha and beta sequence abundances in each sample. Under the source paper's analysis protocol: V gene, J gene and CDR3 annotation of TCR sequences was performed with Decombinator V4. Expanded TCRs were defined as changing significantly between any two time points under a Poisson model with p below 0.0001. Abundances of TCRs were expressed as counts per million after normalisation to the total number of TCRs sequenced in each sample. MAIT TCRs were defined by TRAV1-2 paired with TRAJ12, TRAJ20 or TRAJ33, and iNKT TCRs by TRAV10 paired with TRAJ18. VDJdb, accessed 1 November 2021, was searched for CMV, EBV and SARS-CoV-2 annotated TCRs, with TCRs annotated for multiple antigens excluded. TCRdb took the public reads, trimmed them with fastp at Q25, ran MiXCR for clone calling and kept in-frame beta chains. Rows matching on CDR3 protein sequence are summarized as one entry with the most common DNA and genes. For this entry, the V and J calls and clone size follow TCRdb and not the study's own pipeline. This sample has tens of thousands of distinct CDR3 sequences in its table, and around 15% of those were observed once. Roughly 3.1% of the sample is taken by the ten largest.

The CDR3 runs 15 residues from the cysteine to the phenylalanine. Just the 45-base CDR3 DNA is kept, in frame starting at base 1. CDR1 and CDR2 are read off the germline V gene as MNHEY and SVGEGT. V is reduced by 6 bases and J by 3 bases, leaving a spacing of 14 bases between them. Sequencing was done on a sample of whole blood. Rearrangement joined TRBV6-2 or TRBV6-3 to TRBJ2-2; the D segment could be TRBD2, given 5 matching bases. The clonotype originates from an adult who was a healthcare worker with PCR-confirmed SARS-CoV-2 infection or an uninfected control (not recorded which). The CDR3 corresponds to CASSAGLVHTGELFF. The nucleotide sequence is TGTGCCAGCAGCGCCGGACTTGTTCACACCGGGGAGCTGTTTTTT.